The source of this TCR beta chain is a study of blood T cell repertoires in COVID-19. Study at large: The United States, Italy and Spain were the sources of the acute and convalescent COVID-19 samples. PBMCs, B-cell-depleted T cells, or T cells provided the cDNA or gDNA that made up the material.

The length of the CDR3 is 16 residues. How the authors handled the data: Estimation of nucleated cell counts relied on the amplification of reference gene primers. Sequencing was performed with immunoSEQ multiplex PCR; in TCRdb, only in-frame clones are kept and a portion is missing. The V and J calls and clone size are taken from that table; D and trimming were inferred from the DNA. The data hold roughly 210,000 clones, with roughly 84% observed a single time. Followed longitudinally, the Seattle patients had been enrolled during active infection. The gene calls are TRBV21-1 and TRBJ1-5; the DNA was not compared with TRBD1, the D call given in the table. TRBV21-1 is termed a pseudogene. The sample taken for sequencing was peripheral blood. The sequence came from an elderly woman with COVID-19, enrolled during active disease. The CDR3 DNA sequence: TGTGCCAGCAGCAAACGGAGGACAGGGGGGAATCAGCCCCAGCATTTT. The encoded protein is CASSKRRTGGNQPQHF.